This T cell receptor (beta chain) was sequenced in a study of cytomegalovirus exposure and HLA in healthy donors. A remark on this clone: Its specificity is not known.

CDR3 length: 15 amino acids. CDR1 is SGHDT and CDR2 is YYEEEE in the germline V gene. The V gene end was trimmed by 4 bases and the J gene end by 4 bases; junction bases not matched to a gene: 6. Notes on the study in general: According to a later analysis, donors in an Asian-associated ancestry cluster reportedly had fewer N-insertions than the approximately 620-donor mean.

PCR amplification relied on 60 Vbeta primers (plus 13 Jbeta primers). Some clones are missing from TCRdb's copy, which holds only in-frame ones; the method was immunoSEQ multiplex PCR. The table shows 95,000 to 100,000 clones, with more than 75% occurring only once. The TCR was taken from a woman between 55 and 75 years old in good health and CMV-seronegative. The chain joins TRBV5-6 to TRBJ1-5, with 9 bases aligning to TRBD1. Sequencing was carried out using PBMCs. CDR3: CASSGGTGHNQPQHF. The CDR3 nucleotides read TGTGCCAGCAGCGGGGGGACAGGGCATAATCAGCCCCAGCATTTT.